These T cell receptor beta chains were read from a single sample in a study of T cell responses to AZD1222 COVID-19 vaccine. Clones were read by immunoSEQ multiplex PCR, and TCRdb kept only the in-frame ones, dropping some. The sample records around 78,000 clones, 75% to 95% being singletons. The sample here was peripheral blood, taken on day 0 of MenACWY control vaccination. The receptors stem from an adult in good health. The CDR3 runs from the conserved cysteine through the conserved F or W. A D gene is named only where the DNA matches it firmly. Only some rows state a clone size, as once, few, many or a class for expanded clones.

CDR3aa: CASSDRSSGANVLTF
CDR3nt: TGTGCCAGCAGTGACAGGAGCTCTGGGGCCAACGTCCTGACTTTC
abundance: NA
j_gene: TRBJ2-6
v_gene: TRBV6-4
d_gene: NA

CDR3aa: CASSESGPIATDTQYF
CDR3nt: TGTGCCAGCAGTGAATCCGGGCCCATCGCCACAGATACGCAGTATTTT
abundance: few
j_gene: TRBJ2-3
v_gene: TRBV6-1
d_gene: NA

CDR3aa: CASNRDGGTDTQYF
CDR3nt: TGTGCCAGCAACCGGGACGGGGGCACAGATACGCAGTATTTT
abundance: NA
j_gene: TRBJ2-3
v_gene: TRBV27
d_gene: NA

CDR3aa: CASSPLGGTTNEKLFF
CDR3nt: TGTGCCAGCAGCCCCCTGGGGGGAACAACTAATGAAAAACTGTTTTTT
abundance: NA
j_gene: TRBJ1-4
v_gene: TRBV28
d_gene: NA

CDR3aa: CASTPRQAGGYGYTF
CDR3nt: TGTGCCAGCACGCCTAGACAGGCTGGCGGATATGGCTACACCTTC
abundance: NA
j_gene: TRBJ1-2
v_gene: TRBV9
d_gene: NA

CDR3aa: CSVTGTESSYEQYF
CDR3nt: TGCAGCGTAACCGGGACAGAGAGCTCCTACGAGCAGTACTTC
abundance: NA
j_gene: TRBJ2-7
v_gene: TRBV29-1
d_gene: TRBD1

CDR3aa: CASKTDLSYNEQFF
CDR3nt: TGTGCCAGCAAAACGGACCTCTCCTACAATGAGCAGTTCTTC
abundance: few
j_gene: TRBJ2-1
v_gene: TRBV6-5
d_gene: NA

CDR3aa: CASSSGLTEAFF
CDR3nt: TGTGCCAGCAGCTCCGGACTCACTGAAGCTTTCTTT
abundance: NA
j_gene: TRBJ1-1
v_gene: TRBV6-6
d_gene: NA

CDR3aa: CASSLAQTRRELFF
CDR3nt: TGTGCCAGCAGCTTAGCGCAGACTAGGAGGGAGCTGTTTTTT
abundance: NA
j_gene: TRBJ2-2
v_gene: TRBV7-2
d_gene: NA

CDR3aa: CASSQETANQPQHF
CDR3nt: TGCGCCAGCAGCCAAGAAACGGCAAATCAGCCCCAGCATTTT
abundance: once
j_gene: TRBJ1-5
v_gene: TRBV4-1
d_gene: NA

CDR3aa: CASSSGQNNSPLHF
CDR3nt: TGTGCCAGCAGCTCTGGGCAGAATAATTCACCCCTCCACTTT
abundance: NA
j_gene: TRBJ1-6
v_gene: TRBV7-3
d_gene: NA

CDR3aa: CASSLRYAAEQFF
CDR3nt: TGTGCCAGCAGCTTACGCTACGCCGCCGAGCAGTTCTTC
abundance: once
j_gene: TRBJ2-1
v_gene: TRBV7-2
d_gene: NA

CDR3aa: CASTLWGAGDGYTF
CDR3nt: TGTGCCAGCACATTATGGGGGGCTGGGGATGGCTACACCTTC
abundance: NA
j_gene: TRBJ1-2
v_gene: TRBV6-5
d_gene: NA

CDR3aa: CADFTRGLEGYTF
CDR3nt: TGCGCCGACTTTACCCGGGGGTTAGAAGGCTACACCTTC
abundance: NA
j_gene: TRBJ1-2
v_gene: TRBV10-1
d_gene: NA

CDR3aa: CASSPTGDSYNEQFF
CDR3nt: TGTGCCAGCAGCCCAACAGGGGACTCCTACAATGAGCAGTTCTTC
abundance: NA
j_gene: TRBJ2-1
v_gene: TRBV3-1/TRBV3-2
d_gene: TRBD1

CDR3aa: CASSQTGGKDTEAFF
CDR3nt: TGTGCCAGCAGCCAAACAGGGGGGAAAGACACTGAAGCTTTCTTT
abundance: NA
j_gene: TRBJ1-1
v_gene: TRBV3-1/TRBV3-2
d_gene: TRBD1

CDR3aa: CASSIIGAGNEKLFF
CDR3nt: TGTGCCAGTAGTATTATCGGCGCGGGCAATGAAAAACTGTTTTTT
abundance: NA
j_gene: TRBJ1-4
v_gene: TRBV19
d_gene: NA

CDR3aa: CASSLALGLADTQYF
CDR3nt: TGTGCCAGCAGCTTGGCCTTAGGACTAGCAGATACGCAGTATTTT
abundance: NA
j_gene: TRBJ2-3
v_gene: TRBV5-4
d_gene: TRBD2

CDR3aa: CASGGGATGELFF
CDR3nt: TGTGCCAGTGGCGGAGGAGCCACCGGGGAGCTGTTTTTT
abundance: NA
j_gene: TRBJ2-2
v_gene: TRBV19
d_gene: NA

CDR3aa: CASSQEFGVWETQYF
CDR3nt: TGCGCCAGCAGCCAAGAATTCGGGGTGTGGGAGACCCAGTACTTC
abundance: NA
j_gene: TRBJ2-5
v_gene: TRBV4-1
d_gene: NA

CDR3aa: CAWSTYPRGAGELFF
CDR3nt: TGTGCCTGGAGTACGTACCCCAGGGGGGCCGGGGAGCTGTTTTTT
abundance: NA
j_gene: TRBJ2-2
v_gene: TRBV30
d_gene: NA

CDR3aa: CASSPDTRSLYEQYF
CDR3nt: TGTGCCAGCAGCCCGGACACCCGGTCCCTATACGAGCAGTACTTC
abundance: once
j_gene: TRBJ2-7
v_gene: TRBV14
d_gene: NA